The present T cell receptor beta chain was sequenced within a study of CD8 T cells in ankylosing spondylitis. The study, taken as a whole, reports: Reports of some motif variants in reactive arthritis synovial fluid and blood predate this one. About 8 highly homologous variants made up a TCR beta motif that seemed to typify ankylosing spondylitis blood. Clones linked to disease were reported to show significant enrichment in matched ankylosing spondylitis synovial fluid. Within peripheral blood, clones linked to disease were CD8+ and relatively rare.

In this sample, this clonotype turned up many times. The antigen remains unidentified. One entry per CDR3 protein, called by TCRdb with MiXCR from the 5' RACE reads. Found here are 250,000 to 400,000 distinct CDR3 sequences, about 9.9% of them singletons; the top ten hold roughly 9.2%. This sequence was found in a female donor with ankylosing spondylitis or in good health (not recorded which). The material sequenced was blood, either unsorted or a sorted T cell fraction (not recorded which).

The chain's CDR3 is CASSLGRELIMDTEAFF. In DNA, the CDR3 is TGTGCCAGCAGCTTAGGAAGGGAGCTGATCATGGACACTGAAGCTTTCTTT. The chain recombines TRBV7-6 with TRBJ1-1; D remains unclear. CDR1 and CDR2 from the germline V gene are SGHVS and FNYEAQ. This CDR3 contains 17 residues. Trimming stripped 1 base from V and 3 bases from J, with 18 bases between.